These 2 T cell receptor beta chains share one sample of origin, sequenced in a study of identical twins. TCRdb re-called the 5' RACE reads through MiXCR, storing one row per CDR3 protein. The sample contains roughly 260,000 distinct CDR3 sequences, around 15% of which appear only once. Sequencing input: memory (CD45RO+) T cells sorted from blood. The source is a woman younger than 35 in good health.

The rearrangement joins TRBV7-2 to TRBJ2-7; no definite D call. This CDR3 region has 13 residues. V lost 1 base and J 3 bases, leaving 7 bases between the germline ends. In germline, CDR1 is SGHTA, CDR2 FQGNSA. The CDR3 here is CASSLGFRYEQYF. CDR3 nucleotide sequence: TGTGCCAGCAGCTTAGGCTTCCGCTACGAGCAGTACTTC.

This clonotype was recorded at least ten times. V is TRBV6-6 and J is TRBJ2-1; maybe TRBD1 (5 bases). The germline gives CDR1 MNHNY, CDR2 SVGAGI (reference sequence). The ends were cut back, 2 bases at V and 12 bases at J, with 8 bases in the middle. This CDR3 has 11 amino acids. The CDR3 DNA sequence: TGTGCCAGCAGTTACAGGGGAAGGCAGTTCTTC. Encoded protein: CASSYRGRQFF.